The 21 T cell receptor beta chains below all came from one sample that was sequenced in a study of cytomegalovirus exposure and HLA in healthy donors (dated by TCRdb to about 2017). The library was obtained by the immunoSEQ multiplex PCR assay. Entries here come from immuneACCESS through TCRdb and include only in-frame sequences with V and J called. Some clones fail to appear in such tables; in the studies checked, an unresolved V gene covers under half of the shortfall, and the cause of the remainder is unknown. The sample profile shows over 70,000 clones; around 90% of them were found once. The biggest ten clones account for 3% to 4% of the sample. Material for sequencing was PBMCs. All receptors derive from a woman aged 18-29 years in good health and CMV-seropositive.

This chain connects TRBV4-1 to TRBJ2-1, with 7 bases identical to TRBD2. Germline V CDR1 and CDR2: MGHRA, YSYEKL. V dropped 0 bases and J dropped 0; count of bases not matched to a gene: 8. This CDR3 has 18 residues. Written as DNA, the CDR3 is TGCGCCAGCAGCCAAGATCTGGGAGGACTAGACTCCTACAATGAGCAGTTCTTC. It codes for CASSQDLGGLDSYNEQFF.

V gene TRBV6-1 combines with J gene TRBJ2-5, with D perhaps matching TRBD1 (5 bases). CDR1 and CDR2 from the germline V gene are MNHNS and SASEGT. This CDR3 is 15 amino acids long. Trimming pared 6 bases from V and 5 bases from J, leaving 19 bases between. The CDR3 loop reads CASRETAPWAETQYF. For the CDR3, the DNA is TGTGCCAGCAGGGAGACAGCCCCTTGGGCTGAGACCCAGTACTTC.

V usage is TRBV28 and J usage is TRBJ2-2; D not resolved. The CDR3 loop spans 18 amino acids. Germline-derived CDR1 and CDR2 are MDHEN and SYDVKM. V gave up 4 bases and J gave up 6 bases, with 24 bases separating them. The CDR3, as DNA: TGTGCCAGCAGTTCCCTAATGACGCGGCTAGGTTCCGCCGGGGAGCTGTTTTTT. Translating gives CASSSLMTRLGSAGELFF.

The V call is TRBV13, the J call TRBJ1-1, with TRBD1 as a possible D gene (5 bases). Germline CDR1 reads PRHDT; CDR2 reads FYEKMQ (reference sequence). Trimming took 4 bases from V and 5 from J, leaving 14 bases between them. This CDR3 has 14 residues. In DNA, the CDR3 is TGTGCCAGCAGCTACACGGGGGAGGCAACTGAAGCTTTCTTT. This translates into CASSYTGEATEAFF.

The V call is TRBV19, the J call TRBJ2-5; perhaps TRBD2 as D (5 bases). Germline V gene lookup returns CDR1 LNHDA and CDR2 SQIVND (reference sequence). The V gene lost 6 bases and the J gene lost 7 bases, with 18 bases spanning the gap. The CDR3 loop spans 14 amino acids. CDR3 amino acids: CASRFAGGDGTQYF. In nucleotides, the CDR3 is TGTGCCAGTAGATTCGCGGGCGGAGATGGGACCCAGTACTTC.

V usage is TRBV7-9 and J usage is TRBJ1-5; a weak D match, TRBD1 (5 bases). Trimming removed 1 base at V and 4 bases at J, with 11 bases between. CDR1 is SEHNR, CDR2 FQNEAQ, per germline (reference sequence). The CDR3 sequence is 15 residues long. In DNA, the CDR3 is TGTGCCAGCAGCTTAGGCCCAGGGCGAAATCAGCCCCAGCATTTT. As protein: CASSLGPGRNQPQHF.

The chain couples TRBV4-1 to TRBJ2-7; the match to TRBD1 covers 9 bases. Germline assignment: CDR1 MGHRA and CDR2 YSYEKL. The CDR3 runs 15 residues. V gave up 1 base and J gave up 2 bases; unmatched junction bases: 3. The CDR3, as DNA: TGCGCCAGCAGCCAAGGGACAGGGGAGACCTACGAGCAGTACTTC. It encodes CASSQGTGETYEQYF.

The table lists this clone with a count of one. CDR3 DNA: TGTGCCAGCACTCAACCGCCCGGGACTAGCGGGTGGGCCCGGGATACGCAGTATTTT. Its protein product is CASTQPPGTSGWARDTQYF. The J gene is TRBJ2-3, the V gene TRBV11-2, with 12 bases that match TRBD2. The CDR3 consists of 19 residues. V was clipped by 7 bases and J by 6 bases; unmatched bases: 20. Looked up from germline, CDR1 is SGHAT and CDR2 is FQNNGV.

The chain combines TRBV6-1 with TRBJ2-3; maybe TRBD1 (6 bases). The V gene lost 5 bases and the J gene lost 2 bases, with 14 bases spanning the gap. Germline CDR1 MNHNS, CDR2 SASEGT. The CDR3 covers 15 residues. CDR3 amino acids: CASSTRQDTTDTQYF. CDR3 DNA: TGTGCCAGCAGTACCCGACAGGATACCACAGATACGCAGTATTTT.

The V and J genes are TRBV28 and TRBJ2-1; 7 nucleotides line up with TRBD2. Germline CDR1 reads MDHEN; CDR2 reads SYDVKM. This CDR3 has 15 amino acids. V dropped 2 bases and J dropped 4; count of bases not matched to a gene: 5. The CDR3 here is CASSLAGAGYNEQFF. DNA for the CDR3: TGTGCCAGCAGTTTAGCGGGAGCGGGGTACAATGAGCAGTTCTTC.

This chain uses TRBV4-1 with TRBJ2-7; 9 bases are a match to TRBD1. The CDR3 sequence is 17 residues long. The J segment lost 6 bases and the V segment lost 1 base, leaving 13 bases of the junction unmatched. In germline, CDR1 is MGHRA, CDR2 YSYEKL. Here the CDR3 reads CASSQGFAGQGLGEQYF. The CDR3 region has the DNA TGCGCCAGCAGCCAAGGTTTTGCGGGACAGGGTCTCGGCGAGCAGTACTTC.

The rearrangement uses TRBV18 and TRBJ1-4; the match to TRBD1 covers 11 bases. Germline assignment: CDR1 KGHSH and CDR2 LQKENI. This CDR3 has 16 amino acids. The V and J ends lost 0 bases and 7 bases, in that order; junction bases with no gene match: 4. CDR3 in amino acids: CASSPPVGTGGEKLFF. In nucleotides, the CDR3 is TGTGCCAGCTCACCACCGGTCGGGACAGGGGGTGAAAAACTGTTTTTT.

The chain combines TRBV6-1 with TRBJ2-7, with D possibly TRBD1 on 7 matching bases. The germline V and J ends were trimmed by 6 bases and 2 bases, with 17 bases remaining between them. The length of the CDR3 is 15 residues. Germline V gene lookup returns CDR1 MNHNS and CDR2 SASEGT. The CDR3 bases are TGTGCCAGCAGCTATGAGGCGGGACAGACCTACGAGCAGTACTTC. Translating it yields CASSYEAGQTYEQYF.

The rearrangement links TRBV4-1 to TRBJ1-1, with a possible D match to TRBD1 (5 bases). Per the germline V gene, CDR1 is MGHRA and CDR2 is YSYEKL. Trimming removed 4 bases from V and 3 bases from J, with 9 bases in between. This CDR3 spans 13 amino acids. CDR3 DNA sequence: TGCGCCAGCAGCCGCGGGGCGGACACTGAAGCTTTCTTT. Amino acids: CASSRGADTEAFF.

The chain carries TRBV6-6 and TRBJ2-7; 8 nucleotides align to TRBD1. This CDR3 has 13 amino acids. Per the germline V gene, CDR1 is MNHNY and CDR2 is SVGAGI (reference sequence). V lost 10 bases to trimming and J lost 0 bases; unmatched junction nucleotides: 5. CDR3 sequence (DNA): TGTGCCACCGGACAGGGTAGCTCCTACGAGCAGTACTTC. Protein sequence: CATGQGSSYEQYF.

The rearrangement uses TRBV4-3 and TRBJ2-6; TRBD1 agrees at 8 bases. Trimming took 3 bases from V and 2 from J; bases not matched to a gene: 9. The CDR3 length is 18 residues. Germline V gene lookup returns CDR1 LGHNA and CDR2 YSLEER. The CDR3 DNA reads as TGCGCCAGCAGCCACTACCTGACAGGGGCGGCTGGGGCCAACGTCCTGACTTTC. Translating it yields CASSHYLTGAAGANVLTF.

The rearrangement uses TRBV4-1 and TRBJ2-7; TRBD2 matches 7 bases. V was pared by 1 base and J by 3 bases, with 3 bases of the junction left unmatched. The CDR3 totals 14 residues. CDR1 is MGHRA and CDR2 is YSYEKL in the germline V gene. The CDR3 reads CASSQGLAYYEQYF. CDR3 DNA sequence: TGCGCCAGCAGCCAAGGACTAGCTTACTACGAGCAGTACTTC.

The J gene is TRBJ1-1, the V gene TRBV4-2; 7 bases are a match to TRBD1. Germline CDR1 and CDR2: LGHNA and YNFKEQ. There are 13 residues in the CDR3. The junction had 2 bases not matched to a gene; V was cut back by 6 bases and J by 1 base. CDR3 region: CASRTGTNTEAFF. DNA of the CDR3: TGTGCCAGCAGGACAGGGACGAACACTGAAGCTTTCTTT.

This chain links TRBV9 with TRBJ2-1; the match to TRBD2 covers 8 bases. CDR1 and CDR2 from the germline V gene are SGDLS and YYNGEE. This CDR3 has 15 amino acids. V dropped 0 bases and J dropped 3; count of bases not matched to a gene: 2. The CDR3 DNA sequence: TGTGCCAGCAGCGTAGTGGGGACTAGCTACAATGAGCAGTTCTTC. Its protein is CASSVVGTSYNEQFF. The full variable domain, in which reference TRBV9 and TRBJ2-1 provide the parts outside the CDR3, is DSGVTQTPKHLITATGQRVTLRCSPRSGDLSVYWYQQSLDQGLQFLIQYYNGEERAKGNILERFSAQQFPDLHSELNLSSLELGDSALYFCASSVVGTSYNEQFFGPGTRLTVL.

The rearrangement links TRBV6-1 to TRBJ2-1; 9 bases are a match to TRBD2. CDR3 length: 13 amino acids. From germline, CDR1 is MNHNS and CDR2 SASEGT. V trimming: 6 bases; J trimming: 8 bases; junction bases outside the gene matches: 5. The CDR3 spells CASRGTSLDEQFF. DNA for the CDR3: TGTGCCAGCAGAGGGACTAGCTTGGATGAGCAGTTCTTC.

The chain is built from TRBV19 and TRBJ1-3; D is unclear. Trimming removed 6 bases from V and 2 bases from J, with 8 bases in between. Germline CDR1 is LNHDA and CDR2 is SQIVND (reference sequence). The CDR3 runs to 13 residues. The CDR3 bases are TGTGCCAGTAGCCTGGGCCCTGGAAACACCATATATTTT. Translating gives CASSLGPGNTIYF.